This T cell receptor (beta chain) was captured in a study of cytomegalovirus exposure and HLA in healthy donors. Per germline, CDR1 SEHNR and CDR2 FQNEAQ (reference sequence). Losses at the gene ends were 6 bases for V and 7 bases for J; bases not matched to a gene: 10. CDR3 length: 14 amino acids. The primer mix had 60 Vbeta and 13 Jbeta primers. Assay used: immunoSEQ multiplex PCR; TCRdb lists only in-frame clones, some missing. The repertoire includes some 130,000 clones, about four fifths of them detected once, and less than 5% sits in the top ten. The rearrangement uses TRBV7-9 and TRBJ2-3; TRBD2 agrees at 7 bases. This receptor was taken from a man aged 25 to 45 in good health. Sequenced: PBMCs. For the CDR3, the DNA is TGTGCCAGCAGTCCTACGGGACTACGAAATACGCAGTATTTT. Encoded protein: CASSPTGLRNTQYF. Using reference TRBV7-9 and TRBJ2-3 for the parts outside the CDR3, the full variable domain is DTGVSQNPRHKITKRGQNVTFRCDPISEHNRLYWYRQTLGQGPEFLTYFQNEAQLEKSRLLSDRFSAERPKGSFSTLEIQRTEQGDSAMYLCASSPTGLRNTQYFGPGTRLTVL.